This entry is about one T cell receptor beta chain. What it binds is unknown. One end of the junction is discordant with germline, which a read error may explain. The sample holds other DNA sequences that translate to the same CDR3. The data are from a study of cytomegalovirus exposure and HLA in healthy donors. Study-level results: By a later analysis, the bulk of CMV-associated TCR beta chains appeared HLA-restricted. Later work found that TCR association rates differed between HLA loci; DRB1 had the most and HLA-C the fewest.

From germline, CDR1 is SGHAT and CDR2 FQNNGV. This CDR3 has 13 residues. Primers included in the PCR were 60 Vbeta and 13 Jbeta primers. In the authors' methods: About 80 million unique TCR beta chains, roughly 11 million of them shared, were counted by a later analysis. Assay: immunoSEQ multiplex PCR; the TCRdb copy retains only in-frame clones and omits some. The V and J calls and clone size come from that table; D and trimming were worked out from the DNA. The table includes around 150,000 clones, about 74% detected once. The receptor was derived from a middle-aged woman in good health and CMV-seronegative. Sequencing input: PBMCs. V gene TRBV11-2 combines with J gene TRBJ2-1; a weak D match, TRBD2 (5 bases). CDR3 DNA sequence: TGTGCTAGCAGCTTAGCGCTAGAGGCTGAGCAGTTCTTC. Its protein product is CASSLALEAEQFF.